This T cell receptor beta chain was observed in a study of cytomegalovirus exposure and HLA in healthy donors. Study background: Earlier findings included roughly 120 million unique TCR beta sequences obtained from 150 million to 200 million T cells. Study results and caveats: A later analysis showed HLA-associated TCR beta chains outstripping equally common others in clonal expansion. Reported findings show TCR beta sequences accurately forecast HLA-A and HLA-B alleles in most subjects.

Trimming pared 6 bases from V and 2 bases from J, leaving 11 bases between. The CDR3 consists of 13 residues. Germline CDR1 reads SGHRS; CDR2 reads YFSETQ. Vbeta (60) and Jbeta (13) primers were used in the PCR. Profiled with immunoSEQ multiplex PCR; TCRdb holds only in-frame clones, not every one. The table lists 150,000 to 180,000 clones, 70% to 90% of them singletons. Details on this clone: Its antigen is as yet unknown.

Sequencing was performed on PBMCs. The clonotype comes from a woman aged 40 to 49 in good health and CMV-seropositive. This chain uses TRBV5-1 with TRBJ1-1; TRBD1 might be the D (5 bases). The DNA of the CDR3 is TGCGCCAGCAACCTGGACACAAACACTGAAGCTTTCTTT. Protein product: CASNLDTNTEAFF.